The rows below give T cell receptor beta chains drawn from one sample of a study of beta chain features in type 1 diabetes. The table came from immunoSEQ multiplex PCR; TCRdb's copy has only in-frame clones and leaves some out. The table records about 260,000 clones, around 21% of them present only once. Material for sequencing was naive CD4+ T cells from blood. These receptors originate from a woman aged 40 to 50 with type 1 diabetes. Both conserved end residues are part of each CDR3. The order of the fields is J gene, clone size, D gene, V gene, CDR3 protein, CDR3 DNA. The D gene is left open where the match is weak. Only part of the rows carry a size: once, few, many, or a class if the clone is expanded.

J gene: TRBJ2-3
clone size: NA
D gene: NA
V gene: TRBV6-5
CDR3 protein: CASSYARVEYF
CDR3 DNA: TGTGCCAGCAGTTATGCGCGGGTTGAGTATTTT

J gene: TRBJ2-1
clone size: NA
D gene: TRBD2
V gene: TRBV28
CDR3 protein: CASRRTSGRNEQFF
CDR3 DNA: TGTGCCAGCAGGAGGACTAGCGGGAGGAATGAGCAGTTCTTC

J gene: TRBJ1-1
clone size: NA
D gene: NA
V gene: TRBV7-9
CDR3 protein: CASSPRTGPTEAFF
CDR3 DNA: TGTGCCAGCAGCCCCCGTACAGGGCCCACTGAAGCTTTCTTT

J gene: TRBJ1-2
clone size: NA
D gene: NA
V gene: TRBV10-3
CDR3 protein: CAISVGAGDGYTF
CDR3 DNA: TGTGCCATCAGTGTGGGCGCAGGGGATGGCTACACCTTC

J gene: TRBJ2-1
clone size: NA
D gene: TRBD2
V gene: TRBV5-1
CDR3 protein: CASSLAGDADEQFF
CDR3 DNA: TGCGCCAGCAGTTTAGCGGGAGACGCAGATGAGCAGTTCTTC

J gene: TRBJ1-1
clone size: NA
D gene: TRBD1
V gene: TRBV7-9
CDR3 protein: CASNPGQGNTEAFF
CDR3 DNA: TGTGCCAGCAACCCAGGACAGGGGAACACTGAAGCTTTCTTT

J gene: TRBJ2-1
clone size: NA
D gene: NA
V gene: TRBV9
CDR3 protein: CASSVVASSYQQFF
CDR3 DNA: TGTGCCAGCAGCGTAGTGGCTAGTTCCTATCAGCAGTTCTTC

J gene: TRBJ1-5
clone size: NA
D gene: TRBD1
V gene: TRBV18
CDR3 protein: CASSWTGEHQPQHF
CDR3 DNA: TGTGCCAGCTCATGGACAGGGGAGCATCAGCCCCAGCATTTT

J gene: TRBJ2-1
clone size: few
D gene: TRBD2
V gene: TRBV7-2
CDR3 protein: CASSLGLAGTNEQFF
CDR3 DNA: TGTGCCAGCAGCTTAGGACTAGCGGGCACCAATGAGCAGTTCTTC

J gene: TRBJ2-5
clone size: few
D gene: NA
V gene: TRBV11-2
CDR3 protein: CASSLDPGGSAETQYF
CDR3 DNA: TGTGCCAGCAGCTTAGATCCTGGTGGCAGCGCAGAGACCCAGTACTTC

J gene: TRBJ2-3
clone size: few
D gene: NA
V gene: TRBV5-6
CDR3 protein: CASSLGEVGMTDTQYF
CDR3 DNA: TGTGCCAGCAGCTTAGGGGAAGTGGGAATGACAGATACGCAGTATTTT

J gene: TRBJ1-1
clone size: few
D gene: NA
V gene: TRBV4-3
CDR3 protein: CASSPPTGGGEAFF
CDR3 DNA: TGCGCCAGCAGCCCCCCGACTGGGGGCGGTGAAGCTTTCTTT

J gene: TRBJ2-7
clone size: NA
D gene: TRBD1
V gene: TRBV28
CDR3 protein: CASRTGTDYEQYF
CDR3 DNA: TGTGCCAGCAGGACCGGGACAGACTACGAGCAGTACTTC

J gene: TRBJ1-2
clone size: few
D gene: TRBD1
V gene: TRBV28
CDR3 protein: CASRVPGQGNLGDGYTF
CDR3 DNA: TGTGCCAGCAGGGTCCCGGGACAGGGTAATCTGGGGGATGGCTACACCTTC